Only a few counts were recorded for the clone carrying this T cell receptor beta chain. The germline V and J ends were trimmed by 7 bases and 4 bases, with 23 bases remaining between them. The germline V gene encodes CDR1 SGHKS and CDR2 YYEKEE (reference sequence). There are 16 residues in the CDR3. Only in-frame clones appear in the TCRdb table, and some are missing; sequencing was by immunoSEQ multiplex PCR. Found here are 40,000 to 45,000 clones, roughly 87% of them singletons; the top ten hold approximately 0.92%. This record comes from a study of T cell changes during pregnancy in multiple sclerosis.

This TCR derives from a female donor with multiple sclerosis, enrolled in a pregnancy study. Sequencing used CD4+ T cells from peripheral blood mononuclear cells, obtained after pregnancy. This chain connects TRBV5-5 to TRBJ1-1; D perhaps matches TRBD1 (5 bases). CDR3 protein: CASPRRLGVAPTEAFF. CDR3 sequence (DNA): TGTGCCAGCCCCCGCAGGTTAGGGGTCGCCCCCACTGAAGCTTTCTTT. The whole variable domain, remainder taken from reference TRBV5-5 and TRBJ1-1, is DAGVTQSPTHLIKTRGQQVTLRCSPISGHKSVSWYQQVLGQGPQFIFQYYEKEERGRGNFPDRFSARQFPNYSSELNVNALLLGDSALYLCASPRRLGVAPTEAFFGQGTRLTVV.